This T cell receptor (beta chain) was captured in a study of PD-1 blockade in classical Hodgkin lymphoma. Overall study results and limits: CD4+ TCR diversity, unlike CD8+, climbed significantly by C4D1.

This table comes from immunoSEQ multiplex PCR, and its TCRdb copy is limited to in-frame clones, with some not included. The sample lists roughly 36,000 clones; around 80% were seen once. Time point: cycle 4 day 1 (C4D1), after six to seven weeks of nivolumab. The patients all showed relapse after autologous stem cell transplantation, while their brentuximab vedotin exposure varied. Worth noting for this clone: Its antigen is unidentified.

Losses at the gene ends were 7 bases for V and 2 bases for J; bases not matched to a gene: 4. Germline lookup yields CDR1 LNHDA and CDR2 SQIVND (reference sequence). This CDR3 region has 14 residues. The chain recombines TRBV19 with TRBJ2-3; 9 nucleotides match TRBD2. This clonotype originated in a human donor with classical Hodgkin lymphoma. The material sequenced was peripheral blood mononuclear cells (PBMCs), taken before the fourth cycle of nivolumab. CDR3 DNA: TGTGCCAGTAATCCTAGCGGGGCCACAGATACGCAGTATTTT. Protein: CASNPSGATDTQYF.